The rows below give T cell receptor beta chains drawn from one sample of a study of human T cells and chemical hapten exposure. TCRdb redid the calling of the RACE reads with MiXCR, one entry per CDR3 protein. The sample records around 250,000 distinct CDR3 sequences, 7% to 10% being singletons. This specimen consisted of whole blood, obtained in connection with sensitization to the hapten diphenylcyclopropenone (DPC). These receptors all come from a woman aged 35 to 49 with alopecia areata. Some clones in this sample may be carry-over from other donors' samples. Both conserved end residues are trimmed from each CDR3. A D gene is named only where the DNA matches it firmly.

cdr3_length	v_call	j_call	d_call	cdr3_aa
13	TRBV9	TRBJ1-1	-	ASSPPGRLVTEAF
10	TRBV18	TRBJ2-1	-	ASSPRGDEQF
11	TRBV6-2/TRBV6-3	TRBJ2-1	-	ASSKGPYNEQF
14	TRBV6-2/TRBV6-3	TRBJ2-1	TRBD2	ASRTGLAVFYNEQF
13	TRBV28	TRBJ1-1	TRBD1	ASRSQGAGDTEAF
13	TRBV5-1	TRBJ1-2	TRBD1	ASSPLGQRTDGYT
17	TRBV28	TRBJ2-1	TRBD2	ASSSSGTSDPISYNEQF
11	TRBV28	TRBJ2-5	-	ASSLGGPETQY
12	TRBV4-1	TRBJ1-3	-	ASSQGISGNTIY
14	TRBV4-3	TRBJ2-3	TRBD2	ASSQSAGGLTDTQY
13	TRBV27	TRBJ2-3	-	ASCTTPYSTDTQY
9	TRBV20-1	TRBJ2-2	-	SASDTGELF
13	TRBV6-5	TRBJ1-2	-	ASSYSQGFNYGYT
14	TRBV28	TRBJ2-1	TRBD2	ASSFRTGGPYNEQF
11	TRBV10-3	TRBJ1-5	-	ATSGGEQQPQH
16	TRBV12-3/TRBV12-4	TRBJ1-3	-	ASSTAFGMSRSGNTIY
9	TRBV4-1	TRBJ1-5	-	ASSHGGPQH
12	TRBV5-1	TRBJ2-2	-	ASSLDPPAGELF
13	TRBV20-1	TRBJ2-5	TRBD2	SAQILAGYQETQY
13	TRBV9	TRBJ1-4	-	ASKRGDGANEKLF
14	TRBV6-2/TRBV6-3	TRBJ2-7	-	ASSPASDGISYEQY
12	TRBV7-2	TRBJ1-3	-	ASSLGGAGNTIY
11	TRBV15	TRBJ1-1	-	ATSTSLGTEAF
14	TRBV5-1	TRBJ2-2	TRBD2	ASSSAGGSFAGELF
14	TRBV7-2	TRBJ2-5	TRBD1	ASSLVDRGQGETQY
13	TRBV11-2	TRBJ2-5	TRBD2	ASSSSEGRVETQY
13	TRBV7-2	TRBJ2-3	TRBD2	ASSSGLAGRDTQY
11	TRBV6-6	TRBJ2-7	TRBD1	ASRWTGGDEQY
11	TRBV7-2	TRBJ1-2	-	ASSPRQLYGYT
14	TRBV13	TRBJ2-7	-	ASSTSRGSFPYEQY
11	TRBV29-1	TRBJ1-4	-	SVVGTGNEKLF
10	TRBV6-6	TRBJ2-5	-	ASSYGEKTQY
13	TRBV6-2/TRBV6-3	TRBJ2-5	TRBD2	ATHTGLAVEETQY
11	TRBV5-1	TRBJ1-1	-	ASRGPFATEAF
14	TRBV18	TRBJ2-5	-	ASSPPTGQTQETQY
11	TRBV10-3	TRBJ2-3	-	AIGGQSTDTQY
14	TRBV27	TRBJ2-5	-	ASSLPVMILQETQY
11	TRBV6-6	TRBJ1-2	TRBD1	ASSVGQGGRYT
12	TRBV6-5	TRBJ2-7	-	ASRQGSSSYEQY
12	TRBV28	TRBJ2-7	-	ASSPWTASYEQY
13	TRBV7-2	TRBJ2-7	TRBD2	ASSLASGDTYEQY
13	TRBV6-2/TRBV6-3	TRBJ1-1	-	ASSYSRIQNTEAF
10	TRBV12-3/TRBV12-4	TRBJ2-7	-	ASGPSSYEQY
13	TRBV5-6	TRBJ2-3	TRBD1	ASSSDRYYADTQY
13	TRBV5-1	TRBJ2-7	TRBD2	ASRTGLAGSYEQY
12	TRBV5-1	TRBJ2-3	TRBD2	ASTGLAGTDTQY
12	TRBV9	TRBJ1-2	TRBD1	ASSVEYRGYGYT
14	TRBV7-2	TRBJ1-1	-	ASSLGNVGWDTEAF
13	TRBV11-2	TRBJ2-3	-	ASRTLGLPTDTQY
13	TRBV6-6	TRBJ2-1	TRBD2	ASSDLAGVGYEQF